This T cell receptor beta chain is from a study of immune evolution from preneoplasia to lung adenocarcinoma. Here immunoSEQ multiplex PCR was the method, and the copy in TCRdb shows in-frame clones only, minus some. The sample consists of roughly 6,100 clones, approximately 81% of them appearing once. The ends were cut back, 5 bases at V and 2 bases at J, with 4 bases in the middle. The CDR3 is made up of 11 amino acids. The V gene's germline CDR1 is SEHNR and CDR2 FQNEAQ (reference sequence). A note on this clone: Its antigen is as yet unknown.

Study conclusions and caveats: Top clone share appeared to fall from AAH through AIS, MIA, adenocarcinoma.

Each case's diagnosis was confirmed by two pathologists on H&E. The chain has TRBV7-9 and TRBJ2-7; D ambiguous. Material for sequencing was FFPE adjacent normal lung tissue. The sequence was collected from an older donor with lung adenocarcinoma. The CDR3 DNA follows: TGTGCCAGCAGCCCGACCTACGAGCAGTACTTC. Translated: CASSPTYEQYF.